What follows are 22 T cell receptor beta chains derived from one specimen sequenced in a study of blood T cell repertoires in COVID-19. The protocol was immunoSEQ multiplex PCR, while the TCRdb copy is restricted to in-frame clones and leaves out a portion. The sample has approximately 210,000 clones; 85% to 90% are singletons. Sequenced: peripheral blood. These receptors were obtained from a woman between 70 and 85 years old with acute or convalescent COVID-19.

The chain has TRBV28 and TRBJ1-4; D perhaps matches TRBD1 (5 bases). CDR1 is MDHEN and CDR2 is SYDVKM in the germline V gene. CDR3 length: 14 amino acids. Trimming removed 8 bases from V and 4 bases from J, with 14 bases in between. The CDR3 loop is CASARGGSNEKLFF. Written as DNA, the CDR3 is TGTGCCAGCGCCCGCGGGGGGAGTAATGAAAAACTGTTTTTT.

This clone was seen a single time. The gene calls are TRBV6-5 and TRBJ1-1; D gene uncertain. Germline V gene lookup returns CDR1 MNHEY and CDR2 SVGAGI. Trimming shortened V by 6 bases and J by 0 bases, and 11 bases separated the two germline ends. The CDR3 runs 14 residues. This chain's CDR3 is CASSLDNMNTEAFF. The DNA of the CDR3 is TGTGCCAGCAGCCTTGACAACATGAACACTGAAGCTTTCTTT.

This clone was seen a handful of times. The rearrangement uses TRBV5-8 and TRBJ1-5, with 10 bases fitting TRBD1. The CDR3 runs 15 residues. V gave up 3 bases and J gave up 11 bases; unmatched junction bases: 11. Germline assignment: CDR1 SGHTS and CDR2 YDEGEE. The CDR3 nucleotides are TGTGCCAGCAGCTATGGGACAGGGGCCGGGGGAGCCCAGCATTTT. Protein: CASSYGTGAGGAQHF.

This chain uses TRBV10-3 with TRBJ1-2; TRBD1 matches at 7 bases. Germline CDR1 reads ENHRY; CDR2 reads SYGVKD. CDR3 length: 14 residues. Trimming at V came to 4 bases and at J to 5 bases, leaving 7 bases not matched to a gene. In DNA form, the CDR3 reads TGTGCCATCAGTGCCACAGACAGGGCTTATGGCTACACCTTC. Translated, it gives CAISATDRAYGYTF.

CDR3 sequence reads: CASSTQHRGPRNYGYTF. The CDR3 DNA reads TGTGCCAGTAGTACCCAACATAGGGGCCCACGGAACTATGGCTACACCTTC. V gene TRBV19 combines with J gene TRBJ1-2; D perhaps matches TRBD1 (5 bases). Germline V gives CDR1 LNHDA, CDR2 SQIVND (reference sequence). The CDR3 covers 17 residues. Trimming left V 4 bases short and J 2 bases short, with 20 bases between.

This rearrangement joins TRBV11-2 to TRBJ2-7; D is uncertain. From germline, CDR1 is SGHAT and CDR2 FQNNGV. CDR3 length equals 14 residues. The V end lost 0 bases, the J end lost 4 bases, and 10 bases lay between the germline ends. CDR3 DNA sequence: TGTGCCAGCAGCTTAGATTATCCCGGGTACGAGCAGTACTTC. Translation: CASSLDYPGYEQYF.

This chain uses TRBV3-1 (or the pseudogene TRBV3-2) with TRBJ1-1; the D gene is possibly TRBD1 (5 bases). The length of the CDR3 is 14 residues. V was trimmed by 6 bases and J by 6 bases, leaving 17 bases between them. The germline CDR1 and CDR2 sequences are LGHDT and YNNKEL (reference sequence). DNA of the CDR3: TGTGCCAGCAGTCCCTTGAATTCGGGGGCTGAAGCTTTCTTT. Its protein product is CASSPLNSGAEAFF.

This clone was seen a few times. The chain links TRBV5-1 to TRBJ1-4; 7 positions agree with TRBD1. V gave up 4 bases and J gave up 5 bases; unmatched junction bases: 5. The CDR3 extends over 14 amino acids. Per germline, CDR1 SGHRS and CDR2 YFSETQ. The CDR3 loop is CASSLTGKNEKLFF. In DNA, the CDR3 is TGCGCCAGCAGCCTGACAGGGAAGAATGAAAAACTGTTTTTT.

The chain couples TRBV15 to TRBJ1-2, with a tentative D call TRBD1 (5 bases). The CDR3 length is 15 residues. V was shortened by 0 bases and J by 3 bases, with 11 bases between the two germline ends. Per the germline V gene, CDR1 is LNHNV and CDR2 is YYDKDF (reference sequence). This CDR3 is CATSRDGRADYGYTF. The CDR3 DNA sequence: TGTGCCACCAGCAGAGATGGCAGGGCGGACTATGGCTACACCTTC.

The chain has TRBV27 and TRBJ1-2; the match to TRBD1 covers 7 bases. The CDR3 is 13 amino acids. CDR1 is MNHEY and CDR2 is SMNVEV in the germline V gene (reference sequence). V dropped 6 bases and J dropped 4; count of bases not matched to a gene: 5. The CDR3 spells CASRDRNSYGYTF. The DNA for the CDR3 is TGTGCCAGCAGGGACAGGAACTCCTATGGCTACACCTTC.

This clone was detected once. This chain joins TRBV19 and TRBJ1-2, with 8 bases identical to TRBD1. This CDR3 spans 14 amino acids. Germline CDR1 and CDR2: LNHDA and SQIVND (reference sequence). Germline trimming cut 4 bases from V and 4 bases from J; bases unmatched to any gene: 5. CDR3 sequence (DNA): TGTGCCAGTAGTACTGGACAGGGCACCTATGGCTACACCTTC. The encoded protein is CASSTGQGTYGYTF.

The chain is built from TRBV7-6 and TRBJ2-5; TRBD2 aligns across 9 bases. Trimming removed 3 bases from V and 4 bases from J; junction bases left unmatched: 6. The CDR3 contains 15 residues. Per the germline V gene, CDR1 is SGHVS and CDR2 is FNYEAQ. The CDR3 region has the DNA TGTGCCAGCAGCTTTAGCGGGAGTGTAAGAGAGACCCAGTACTTC. As protein: CASSFSGSVRETQYF. Together with reference TRBV7-6 and TRBJ2-5, the CDR3 gives the full variable domain: GAGVSQSPRYKVTKRGQDVALRCDPISGHVSLYWYRQALGQGPEFLTYFNYEAQQDKSGLPNDRFSAERPEGSISTLTIQRTEQRDSAMYRCASSFSGSVRETQYFGPGTRLLVL.

The chain couples TRBV5-6 to TRBJ2-5; 9 bases are shared with TRBD1. Germline CDR1 is SGHDT and CDR2 is YYEEEE. This CDR3 spans 14 amino acids. With V trimmed by 3 bases and J by 4 bases, 4 bases remained unmatched. The CDR3, as DNA: TGTGCCAGCAGCTGGCAGGGACAGGGAGAGACCCAGTACTTC. As protein: CASSWQGQGETQYF.

The J gene is TRBJ1-5, the V gene TRBV7-2; no clear D. The CDR3 is made up of 13 amino acids. The germline V gene has CDR1 SGHTA and CDR2 FQGNSA. V dropped 5 bases and J dropped 3 bases, with 8 bases sitting between them. CDR3 DNA: TGTGCCAGCAGCCTCAGGCTCAATCAGCCCCAGCATTTT. This codes for CASSLRLNQPQHF.

The J gene is TRBJ1-1, the V gene TRBV4-1; no definite D call. The V and J ends lost 1 base and 1 base respectively, with 10 bases between them. Germline-derived CDR1 and CDR2 are MGHRA and YSYEKL. The CDR3 has 15 amino acids. The DNA of the CDR3 is TGCGCCAGCAGCCAAGCCGACCGGGGGAACACTGAAGCTTTCTTT. Amino acids: CASSQADRGNTEAFF.

This clone was observed a handful of times. The gene calls are TRBV2 and TRBJ1-5; D remains unclear. Germline CDR1 reads SNHLY; CDR2 reads FYNNEI. The CDR3 consists of 14 residues. Trimming removed 3 bases from V and 2 bases from J, with 8 bases in between. The chain's CDR3 is CASSDQVGNQPQHF. The CDR3 DNA is TGTGCCAGCAGTGATCAGGTTGGCAATCAGCCCCAGCATTTT.

This clone appeared a few times. The rearrangement uses TRBV14 and TRBJ1-1, with D perhaps matching TRBD1 (5 bases). Germline loops: CDR1 SGHDN, CDR2 FVKESK. V lost 4 bases and J 4 bases, leaving 13 bases between the germline ends. The CDR3 contains 14 residues. The CDR3 DNA reads TGTGCCAGCAGCCTCCAGGGATTTGGCACTGAAGCTTTCTTT. Its translation is CASSLQGFGTEAFF.

This chain links TRBV7-9 with TRBJ2-1; weak D call: TRBD2 (5 bases). With 1 base removed from V and 8 bases from J, the gap between germline ends came to 12 bases. CDR3 length: 14 amino acids. Per the germline V gene, CDR1 is SEHNR and CDR2 is FQNEAQ (reference sequence). The CDR3 DNA sequence: TGTGCCAGCAGCTTAGGGACTTATGGCGATGAGCAGTTCTTC. Its translation is CASSLGTYGDEQFF.

V gene TRBV25-1 combines with J gene TRBJ2-1, with 8 nucleotides matching TRBD1. Per germline, CDR1 MGHDK and CDR2 SYGVNS. The V segment lost 6 bases and the J segment 7 bases; nucleotides outside the gene matches: 8. The CDR3 length is 14 residues. Here the CDR3 reads CASRGQGARNEQFF. CDR3 sequence (DNA): TGTGCCAGCAGGGGGCAGGGGGCGCGAAATGAGCAGTTCTTC.

This clone was recorded once. J is TRBJ1-1 and V is TRBV5-1, with 8 bases fitting TRBD1. Germline V gene sequence: CDR1 SGHRS, CDR2 YFSETQ. The CDR3 sequence is 14 residues long. The ends lost 1 base at V and 4 bases at J; junction bases unmatched: 3. For the CDR3, the DNA is TGCGCCAGCAGCTTGATGGACAGGGCCACTGAAGCTTTCTTT. This gives the protein CASSLMDRATEAFF.

The V gene is TRBV28, the J gene TRBJ2-2, with 11 bases fitting TRBD2. The V gene end was trimmed by 9 bases and the J gene end by 6 bases; junction bases not matched to a gene: 15. This CDR3 is built from 17 residues. Germline values: CDR1 MDHEN, CDR2 SYDVKM. The CDR3, as DNA: TGTGCCAGTGGGGGCTCTAGCGGGAGGACTGGGTCCGGGGAGCTGTTTTTT. Amino acid sequence: CASGGSSGRTGSGELFF.

The genes are TRBV5-5 and TRBJ2-1, with 8 bases aligning to TRBD1. The CDR3 is 15 residues long. Germline V gives CDR1 SGHKS, CDR2 YYEKEE (reference sequence). The J segment lost 8 bases and the V segment lost 1 base, leaving 8 bases of the junction unmatched. CDR3 DNA: TGTGCCAGCAGCTTGATCAGGGGGCCCGGGGATGAGCAGTTCTTC. Translation gives CASSLIRGPGDEQFF.